The sequence of this T cell receptor (beta chain) was determined in a study of regulatory T cells in long-lasting Graves disease. Time point specified: persistent/refractory GD, antithyroid drugs over 5 years with positive TRAb. PBMC-derived RNA was used for the TCR library. This clonotype was recorded a few times. Construction of the TCR beta libraries employed iRepertoire HTBI primers in conjunction with Arm-PCR of CDR3 regions. TCRdb recomputed calls from the multiplex PCR reads with MiXCR, one row per CDR3 protein. This sample yields 650,000 to 850,000 distinct CDR3 sequences, of which around 32% are seen a single time; around 42% belongs to the top ten. This TCR derives from a female donor with Graves disease. Specimen: peripheral blood mononuclear cells (PBMCs), collected when the disease was refractory, from a patient treated with antithyroid drugs.

The CDR3 coding sequence is TGTGCCAGTAGTACCGGGACAGCCTATAATGAAAAACTGTTTTTT. It translates to CASSTGTAYNEKLFF. The chain recombines TRBV19 with TRBJ1-4; TRBD1 aligns across 7 bases. Germline loops: CDR1 LNHDA, CDR2 SQIVND (reference sequence). CDR3 size: 15 residues. With 4 bases clipped from V and 4 bases from J, the junction kept 6 bases outside the gene matches.